This T cell receptor (beta chain) was obtained from a study of blood T cell repertoires in COVID-19. At the level of the study: The study drew acute and convalescent COVID-19 samples from the United States, Italy and Spain.

Looked up from germline, CDR1 is LNHDA and CDR2 is SQIVND (reference sequence). V lost 5 bases, J lost 2 bases, and 8 bases stayed unmatched. This CDR3 is built from 15 residues. Some clones are missing from TCRdb's copy, which holds only in-frame ones; the method was immunoSEQ multiplex PCR. Of a few hundred thousand clones listed, around 89% are singletons. Participants' own reports of clinical history determined their cohort assignment. Sequenced material: PBMCs or T cells enriched from blood (not recorded which). The sequence was collected from a woman between 18 and 30 years old with acute COVID-19. The chain carries TRBV19 and TRBJ2-7; 8 positions agree with TRBD2. CDR3 sequence reads: CASSRAGVGPYEQYF. Written as DNA, the CDR3 is TGTGCCAGTAGTCGAGCGGGAGTGGGTCCCTACGAGCAGTACTTC.